This T cell receptor beta chain was captured by sequencing in a study of T cell responses to AZD1222 COVID-19 vaccine. In the case of this clone: Its cognate antigen is unknown.

This CDR3 is 12 amino acids long. Germline V gives CDR1 SGHTA, CDR2 FQGNSA. Between the trimmed V and J ends, which lost 5 bases and 7 bases, there was a span of 9 bases. Assay used: immunoSEQ multiplex PCR; TCRdb lists only in-frame clones, some missing. The table lists some 150,000 clones, around nine tenths of them singletons. Points from the study as a whole: Sampling captured repertoires only after the peak T cell response. Epitopes outside B.1.351 and B.1.1.7 mutated regions reportedly drew nearly half of spike TCRs. The number of AZD1222 recipients seropositive at baseline was only five or six. Possibly, clonal diversity was underestimated; donors were largely white British and included more females.

The J gene is TRBJ2-1, the V gene TRBV7-2; a weak D match, TRBD1 (5 bases). This material consisted of peripheral blood, taken on day 0 of MenACWY control vaccination. This receptor was taken from an adult in good health. In nucleotides, the CDR3 is TGTGCCAGCAGCGTAAGGGGTAATGAGCAGTTCTTC. This sequence encodes CASSVRGNEQFF.